These 27 T cell receptor beta chains share one sample of origin, sequenced in a study of T-cell memory formation after mild COVID-19. TCRdb used MiXCR to reprocess the 5' RACE reads, holding one entry per CDR3 protein. This table has fewer than 75,000 distinct CDR3 sequences, 9% to 15% appearing once. Input material: PBMCs or a T cell subset sorted from them (not recorded which). The receptor set was obtained from a man in his late teens or twenties who had mild COVID-19 (a few samples of this study predate the infection). Cell type and time point are not known.

This clonotype was detected only a few times. This chain links TRBV7-3 with TRBJ2-1; the match to TRBD2 covers 7 bases. Germline V gene data show CDR1 as SGHTA and CDR2 as FQGTGA. The V and J ends lost 5 bases and 4 bases, in that order; junction bases with no gene match: 5. The CDR3 has 14 amino acids. CDR3 loop: CASSPVGGYNEQFF. CDR3 coding DNA: TGTGCCAGCAGCCCAGTGGGGGGGTACAATGAGCAGTTCTTC. Supplemented by reference TRBV7-3 and TRBJ2-1, the full variable domain reads GAGVSQTPSNKVTEKGKYVELRCDPISGHTALYWYRQSLGQGPEFLIYFQGTGAADDSGLPNDRFFAVRPEGSVSTLKIQRTERGDSAVYLCASSPVGGYNEQFFGPGTRLTVL.

This clonotype was counted between two and nine times. V and J are TRBV7-2 and TRBJ1-5; the D gene is possibly TRBD1 (5 bases). The CDR3 spans 14 residues. V lost 4 bases and J lost 4, with 11 bases in between. CDR1 is SGHTA, CDR2 FQGNSA, per germline. Here the CDR3 DNA reads TGTGCCAGCAGCTCGCGGGGGGGAAATCAGCCCCAGCATTTT. This translates into CASSSRGGNQPQHF.

This chain uses TRBV25-1 with TRBJ2-7; a weak D match, TRBD2 (7 bases). This CDR3 has 13 residues. Per germline, CDR1 MGHDK and CDR2 SYGVNS. The V gene lost 3 bases and the J gene lost 7 bases, with 13 bases spanning the gap. CDR3 sequence (DNA): TGTGCCAGCAGTGATCGGGGGGCTGGAGAGCAGTACTTC. Its translation: CASSDRGAGEQYF.

This clonotype was seen at least ten times. The chain joins TRBV29-1 to TRBJ2-3; tentatively, D is TRBD1 or TRBD2 (5 bases each). Between the trimmed V and J ends, which lost 3 bases and 6 bases, there was a span of 7 bases. The CDR3 has 11 amino acids. Germline lookup yields CDR1 SQVTM and CDR2 ANQGSEA. CDR3 bases: TGCAGCGTTGAGGGGACGGATACGCAGTATTTT. The encoded protein is CSVEGTDTQYF.

The rearrangement links TRBV6-5 to TRBJ2-3; D possibly matches TRBD1 or TRBD2 (5 bases each). Germline CDR1 and CDR2: MNHEY and SVGAGI. Trimming shortened V by 2 bases and J by 4 bases, and 10 bases separated the two germline ends. The CDR3 sequence is 14 residues long. CDR3 region: CASSYGTLSDTQYF. The CDR3, as DNA: TGTGCCAGCAGTTACGGGACCCTTTCAGATACGCAGTATTTT.

The sample holds many counts of this clonotype. The rearrangement joins TRBV20-1 to TRBJ2-5, with TRBD1 as a possible D gene (5 bases). The CDR3 sequence is 13 residues long. Trimming removed 5 bases at V and 4 bases at J, with 14 bases between. Germline V CDR1 and CDR2: DFQATT, SNEGSKA (reference sequence). The CDR3 loop reads CSAPGASIETQYF. CDR3 nucleotides: TGCAGTGCTCCTGGGGCCTCTATAGAGACCCAGTACTTC.

This clonotype has more than one count but fewer than ten. The chain links TRBV6-5 to TRBJ1-4; D remains ambiguous. With 8 bases removed from V and 3 bases from J, the gap between germline ends came to 10 bases. The CDR3 runs to 13 residues. Germline assignment: CDR1 MNHEY and CDR2 SVGAGI. This CDR3 reads CASRPAANEKLFF. The CDR3 DNA sequence: TGTGCCAGCCGACCCGCGGCTAATGAAAAACTGTTTTTT.

This clonotype appeared a few times. The V and J genes are TRBV7-9 and TRBJ1-3; D gene unclear. The CDR3 has 14 amino acids. CDR1 and CDR2 from the germline V gene are SEHNR and FQNEAQ (reference sequence). Trimming cost V 5 bases and J 0 bases, with 8 bases left between them. CDR3 sequence: CASSHGYSGNTIYF. CDR3 in DNA: TGTGCCAGCAGCCACGGGTACTCTGGAAACACCATATATTTT.

This clonotype was seen at least ten times. J is TRBJ2-7 and V is TRBV4-1; the D call may be TRBD1 or TRBD2 (5 bases each). Trimming pared 0 bases from V and 2 bases from J, leaving 8 bases between. The CDR3 spans 14 residues. In germline, CDR1 is MGHRA, CDR2 YSYEKL. CDR3 sequence reads: CASSQDREPYEQYF. In nucleotides, the CDR3 is TGCGCCAGCAGCCAAGACAGGGAGCCCTACGAGCAGTACTTC.

This clonotype has a handful of counts. CDR3 sequence reads: CAISVGSITYNEQFF. The DNA for the CDR3 is TGTGCCATCAGTGTCGGGTCCATTACCTACAATGAGCAGTTCTTC. This chain connects TRBV10-3 to TRBJ2-1, with unresolved D. V lost 4 bases, J lost 2 bases, and 12 bases lay in between. This CDR3 region has 15 residues. Germline CDR1 and CDR2: ENHRY and SYGVKD.

There are a few counts of this clonotype. This rearrangement joins TRBV7-3 to TRBJ2-7; possible D gene TRBD2, 5 bases. The CDR3 extends over 13 amino acids. The germline gives CDR1 SGHTA, CDR2 FQGTGA. The ends were cut back, 5 bases at V and 5 bases at J, with 13 bases in the middle. The CDR3 reads CASSPQTGDEQYF. DNA of the CDR3: TGTGCCAGCAGCCCCCAGACCGGGGACGAGCAGTACTTC.

This clonotype showed up many times. The CDR3 DNA reads TGTGCCAGCAGCTTACAGATAGCCTACGAGCAGTACTTC. Protein: CASSLQIAYEQYF. V gene TRBV7-2 combines with J gene TRBJ2-7; the D is unclear. The CDR3 sequence is 13 residues long. V was pared by 2 bases and J by 2 bases, with 7 bases between. Germline loops: CDR1 SGHTA, CDR2 FQGNSA.

This clonotype was recorded at least ten times. The rearrangement joins TRBV6-5 to TRBJ2-3, with 11 nucleotides matching TRBD2. Germline V gene data show CDR1 as MNHEY and CDR2 as SVGAGI. The V segment lost 0 bases and the J segment 0 bases; nucleotides outside the gene matches: 5. The CDR3 is 18 residues long. CDR3 in amino acids: CASSYSASGGTSTDTQYF. CDR3 in DNA: TGTGCCAGCAGTTACTCAGCTAGCGGGGGGACTAGCACAGATACGCAGTATTTT.

V usage is TRBV5-1 and J usage is TRBJ2-2, with 9 bases identical to TRBD1. V was clipped by 6 bases and J by 5 bases; unmatched bases: 8. This CDR3 region has 15 residues. Germline V CDR1 and CDR2: SGHRS, YFSETQ. The CDR3 DNA follows: TGCGCCAGCACCAAACAAGGACAGGGGACCGGGGAGCTGTTTTTT. Translated: CASTKQGQGTGELFF.

This sequence joins TRBV5-5 and TRBJ2-1; D gene uncertain. From germline, CDR1 is SGHKS and CDR2 YYEKEE (reference sequence). The V and J ends lost 2 bases and 8 bases respectively, with 8 bases between them. This CDR3 spans 12 amino acids. The CDR3 spells CASSFRVDEQFF. The CDR3 DNA is TGTGCCAGCAGCTTTAGAGTAGATGAGCAGTTCTTC.

The table lists this clonotype with many counts. The chain has TRBV7-9 and TRBJ2-7, with 10 bases fitting TRBD1. The ends lost 4 bases at V and 3 bases at J; junction bases unmatched: 12. Germline loops: CDR1 SEHNR, CDR2 FQNEAQ (reference sequence). The CDR3 has 17 amino acids. The CDR3 DNA reads as TGTGCCAGCAGCTCGGGTCCCGGGACAGGGGCCTACTACGAGCAGTACTTC. Translated, it gives CASSSGPGTGAYYEQYF. Variable domain in full (rest from reference TRBV7-9 and TRBJ2-7): DTGVSQNPRHKITKRGQNVTFRCDPISEHNRLYWYRQTLGQGPEFLTYFQNEAQLEKSRLLSDRFSAERPKGSFSTLEIQRTEQGDSAMYLCASSSGPGTGAYYEQYFGPGTRLTVT.

The V gene is TRBV7-6, the J gene TRBJ2-5, with 8 bases aligning to TRBD1. The CDR3 is made up of 15 amino acids. Germline V CDR1 and CDR2: SGHVS, FNYEAQ. V was clipped by 1 base and J by 7 bases; unmatched bases: 8. In DNA form, the CDR3 reads TGTGCCAGCAGCTTAGGACAGTTTGGACAGGGGACCCAGTACTTC. It translates to CASSLGQFGQGTQYF. Full variable domain (missing parts from reference TRBV7-6 and TRBJ2-5): GAGVSQSPRYKVTKRGQDVALRCDPISGHVSLYWYRQALGQGPEFLTYFNYEAQQDKSGLPNDRFSAERPEGSISTLTIQRTEQRDSAMYRCASSLGQFGQGTQYFGPGTRLLVL.

The sample holds many counts of this clonotype. The rearrangement uses TRBV3-1 and TRBJ2-5; weak D call: TRBD2 (5 bases). V lost 4 bases to trimming and J lost 5 bases, with 14 bases between them. Germline CDR1 reads LGHDT; CDR2 reads YNNKEL (reference sequence). There are 14 residues in the CDR3. CDR3: CASSLDGRRETQYF. The DNA for the CDR3 is TGTGCCAGCAGCCTCGATGGTAGGAGGGAGACCCAGTACTTC.

In its sample, this clonotype was seen a few times. V and J are TRBV5-5 and TRBJ2-4, with TRBD1 as a possible D gene (6 bases). This CDR3 region has 12 residues. Germline CDR1 is SGHKS and CDR2 is YYEKEE (reference sequence). Trimming stripped 3 bases from V and 7 bases from J, with 8 bases between. The CDR3 region has the DNA TGTGCCAGCAGCTACAGGGAGAACATTCAGTACTTC. Its translation: CASSYRENIQYF.

This clonotype was recorded a few times. This chain connects TRBV7-2 to TRBJ2-3; 7 positions match TRBD2. After removal of 8 bases from V and 0 bases from J, the junction contained 11 bases not matched to a gene. CDR3 length: 16 amino acids. Germline CDR1 and CDR2: SGHTA and FQGNSA. CDR3 sequence: CASRAIERGSTDTQYF. DNA of the CDR3: TGTGCCAGCCGTGCGATAGAGCGGGGAAGCACAGATACGCAGTATTTT.

The chain is built from TRBV2 and TRBJ2-7; 9 bases fit TRBD2. The CDR3 is 14 amino acids. CDR1 is SNHLY, CDR2 FYNNEI, per germline. The V gene end was trimmed by 7 bases and the J gene end by 2 bases; junction bases not matched to a gene: 6. The DNA for the CDR3 is TGTGCCAGCACAGTAGCGGGGGAAACCTACGAGCAGTACGTC. As protein: CASTVAGETYEQYV.

The rearrangement uses TRBV5-1 and TRBJ1-1; D perhaps matches TRBD1 (5 bases). The CDR3 has 11 residues. Germline values: CDR1 SGHRS, CDR2 YFSETQ. V shed 5 bases and J shed 6 bases, with 8 bases lying between them. For the CDR3, the DNA is TGCGCCAGCAGTATGGGGCCTGAAGCTTTCTTT. Translating it yields CASSMGPEAFF.

V gene TRBV12-3 or TRBV12-4 combines with J gene TRBJ1-5; no clear D gene. This CDR3 is 13 amino acids long. Trimming removed 2 bases at V and 1 base at J, with 3 bases between. This CDR3 reads CASSLRSNQPQHF. DNA of the CDR3: TGTGCCAGCAGTTTAAGGAGCAATCAGCCCCAGCATTTT.

This clonotype was picked up a small number of times. The V gene is TRBV6-2 or TRBV6-3, the J gene TRBJ2-7; perhaps TRBD1 as D (6 bases). The CDR3 has 14 amino acids. Trimming removed 4 bases from V and 6 bases from J, with 16 bases in between. Germline V gives CDR1 MNHEY, CDR2 SVGEGT. CDR3 bases: TGTGCCAGCAGTTTGTGGCAGGGACAAAGCGAGCAGTACTTC. It translates to CASSLWQGQSEQYF.

This clonotype occurred a few times. This chain uses TRBV20-1 with TRBJ2-3, with 11 bases matching TRBD2. The CDR3 totals 17 residues. CDR1 DFQATT and CDR2 SNEGSKA come from the germline V gene (reference sequence). V lost 5 bases and J lost 1; bases outside the gene matches: 11. The CDR3 loop reads CSAAPLPSGGRTDTQYF. Here the CDR3 DNA reads TGCAGTGCTGCTCCACTCCCTAGCGGGGGGCGCACAGATACGCAGTATTTT.

This clonotype was counted between two and nine times. The V and J genes are TRBV7-2 and TRBJ2-3; 7 nucleotides match TRBD2. Germline V gene data show CDR1 as SGHTA and CDR2 as FQGNSA. The CDR3 extends over 17 amino acids. V shed 5 bases, J shed 5 bases, and the junction held 16 bases outside the gene matches. CDR3 in amino acids: CASSPRGASGVRDTQYF. Here the CDR3 DNA reads TGTGCCAGCAGCCCTCGAGGGGCCAGCGGGGTCAGAGATACGCAGTATTTT. The entire variable domain, with the rest obtained from reference TRBV7-2 and TRBJ2-3, is as follows: GAGVSQSPSNKVTEKGKDVELRCDPISGHTALYWYRQSLGQGLEFLIYFQGNSAPDKSGLPSDRFSAERTGGSVSTLTIQRTQQEDSAVYLCASSPRGASGVRDTQYFGPGTRLTVL.

This clonotype has just a few counts. The chain is built from TRBV4-2 and TRBJ2-5; D gene uncertain. Germline V gene lookup returns CDR1 LGHNA and CDR2 YNFKEQ. The V end was cut by 1 base, the J end by 4 bases, with 19 bases between. CDR3 length: 17 residues. The CDR3 region is CASSQAGGPGSGETQYF. The CDR3 bases are TGTGCCAGCAGCCAAGCAGGTGGTCCAGGTTCGGGAGAGACCCAGTACTTC.